The clone carrying this T cell receptor beta chain was recorded once. The target antigen is unknown. CDR3 length: 13 amino acids. The V end lost 0 bases, the J end lost 11 bases, and 11 bases lay between the germline ends. CDR1 MGHRA and CDR2 YSYEKL come from the germline V gene. A multiplex PCR was run with 60 Vbeta primers and 13 Jbeta primers. Profiling relied on immunoSEQ multiplex PCR, and the TCRdb table lists in-frame clones only, not all of them. The repertoire holds a few hundred thousand clones, with 85% to 90% as singletons. This specimen comes from a study of cytomegalovirus exposure and HLA in healthy donors. Whole-study findings and limits: Per a prior analysis, the majority of TCR beta V segments were productive roughly 87% or roughly 30% of the time.

The sequence was obtained from a woman aged 18-29 years in good health and CMV-seronegative. Sequenced material: PBMCs. The chain employs TRBV4-1 and TRBJ1-5; D ambiguous. CDR3 DNA: TGCGCCAGCAGCCAAGATAGTGAGGAAGCCCAGCATTTT. Translation: CASSQDSEEAQHF.